These 12 T cell receptor beta chains share one sample of origin, sequenced in a study of OX40 agonist ivuxolimab in advanced cancers. TCRdb's copy holds only in-frame clones and misses some; the assay was immunoSEQ multiplex PCR. The sample lists roughly 30,000 clones, roughly 83% occurring once. Specimen: CD4+ or CD8+ T cells sorted from blood, collected in a trial of the OX40 agonist ivuxolimab. Receptor source: an adult with an advanced solid tumor such as melanoma, head and neck, liver or kidney cancer.

Comments on this clone: In the same sample, other DNA sequences code for this CDR3. This CDR3 is CASSFGGNYGYTF. The CDR3 DNA follows: TGTGCCAGCAGTTTCGGCGGGAACTATGGCTACACCTTC. The gene calls are TRBV27 and TRBJ1-2, with D uncertain. Germline lookup yields CDR1 MNHEY and CDR2 SMNVEV (reference sequence). V shed 3 bases and J shed 2 bases, with 7 bases lying between them. The CDR3 has 13 amino acids.

This rearrangement joins TRBV2 to TRBJ1-2; D gene ambiguous. Germline values: CDR1 SNHLY, CDR2 FYNNEI. V shed 8 bases and J shed 4 bases, with 14 bases lying between them. The CDR3 covers 13 residues. The CDR3 here is CASLAEALYGYTF. CDR3 sequence (DNA): TGTGCCAGCTTGGCAGAAGCCCTCTATGGCTACACCTTC.

This chain connects TRBV21-1 to TRBJ2-5; the table gives TRBD1 as D, unverified against the DNA. TRBV21-1 corresponds to a pseudogene. The CDR3 contains 15 residues. The CDR3 sequence: CASSSMDRGRETQYF. CDR3 DNA: TGTGCCAGCAGCTCAATGGATAGGGGCCGGGAGACCCAGTACTTC.

The chain carries TRBV19 and TRBJ2-7; D is ambiguous. Germline V lookup: CDR1 LNHDA, CDR2 SQIVND (reference sequence). The CDR3 has 13 residues. The V and J ends lost 0 bases and 3 bases respectively, with 6 bases between them. The CDR3 DNA is TGTGCCAGTAGTATAGAGGGGTACTACGAGCAGTACTTC. It yields the protein CASSIEGYYEQYF.

The rearrangement joins TRBV5-1 to TRBJ2-3; 7 bases are a match to TRBD2. J lost 1 base, V lost 5 bases, and 4 bases had no gene match. Germline CDR1 is SGHRS and CDR2 is YFSETQ. CDR3 length equals 14 residues. CDR3 protein: CASREAGGTDTQYF. In DNA form, the CDR3 reads TGCGCCAGCAGGGAGGCGGGAGGCACAGATACGCAGTATTTT.

The chain combines TRBV6-1 with TRBJ2-7; D gene unclear. The CDR3 totals 12 residues. V lost 6 bases and J 1 base, leaving 7 bases between the germline ends. Germline lookup yields CDR1 MNHNS and CDR2 SASEGT. This CDR3 is CASRPWSYEQYF. In DNA form, the CDR3 reads TGTGCCAGCAGACCTTGGTCCTACGAGCAGTACTTC.

The chain combines TRBV2 with TRBJ2-5; D remains unclear. The J call is in doubt because the DNA end fits TRBJ2-7 better. The CDR3 runs 12 residues. Germline CDR1 SNHLY, CDR2 FYNNEI. The CDR3 DNA sequence: TGTGCCAGCTTGGACGGGCGCTACGAGCAGTACTTC. It codes for CASLDGRYEQYF.

This chain connects TRBV11-3 to TRBJ2-1, with TRBD2 matching over 13 bases. CDR3 length: 20 residues. CDR1 and CDR2 from the germline V gene are SGHNT and YENEEA. The trim removed 2 bases at V and 5 bases at J, leaving 15 bases unmatched. The CDR3 DNA reads TGTGCCAGCAGCTTACTGTTACTAGCGGGAGGGCTTCTGCACAACAATGAGCAGTTCTTC. This translates into CASSLLLLAGGLLHNNEQFF.

V is TRBV29-1 and J is TRBJ2-7, with 8 bases that match TRBD1. This CDR3 comprises 14 residues. J was trimmed by 5 bases and V by 0 bases; bases with no gene match: 6. Germline lookup yields CDR1 SQVTM and CDR2 ANQGSEA. CDR3 sequence: CSVEEPDRAHEQYF. CDR3 coding DNA: TGCAGCGTTGAAGAACCGGACAGGGCCCACGAGCAGTACTTC.

A few counts support this clone. DNA for the CDR3: TGTGCCAGCAGTTACTACGTCAGGGGGTTCGAAGAGACCCAGTACTTC. Residues: CASSYYVRGFEETQYF. The chain combines TRBV6-5 with TRBJ2-5; 7 positions match TRBD1. J was trimmed by 3 bases and V by 1 base; bases with no gene match: 8. The CDR3 consists of 16 residues. CDR1 MNHEY and CDR2 SVGAGI come from the germline V gene.

This chain joins TRBV6-5 and TRBJ2-7, with 8 bases fitting TRBD1. The V segment lost 5 bases and the J segment 5 bases; nucleotides outside the gene matches: 2. The CDR3 sequence is 12 residues long. The germline V gene encodes CDR1 MNHEY and CDR2 SVGAGI. CDR3 bases: TGTGCCAGCAGTCCGACAGGGGACGAGCAGTACTTC. Translation: CASSPTGDEQYF.

The rearrangement joins TRBV6-1 to TRBJ1-1, with 11 positions matching TRBD1. The trim removed 5 bases at V and 5 bases at J, leaving 7 bases unmatched. The germline V gene has CDR1 MNHNS and CDR2 SASEGT. This CDR3 is built from 15 residues. CDR3 loop: CASSSKGTGGTEAFF. CDR3 bases: TGTGCCAGCAGTTCCAAAGGGACAGGGGGAACTGAAGCTTTCTTT.